This T cell receptor (beta chain) was sequenced for a study of T cell responses to AZD1222 COVID-19 vaccine. The wider study: Samples with a second dose at about 4 or about 12 weeks were pooled together.

Germline CDR1 reads KGHSH; CDR2 reads LQKENI. The V gene end was trimmed by 3 bases and the J gene end by 3 bases; junction bases not matched to a gene: 10. This CDR3 region has 16 residues. Using immunoSEQ multiplex PCR, the repertoire was profiled, and TCRdb retains in-frame clones only, with some absent. The repertoire includes 150,000 to 200,000 clones, 85% to 95% of them detected once, and about 0.9% sits in the top ten. As for this clone: Antigen: not known.

Study observations and caveats: Clonal diversity may have been underestimated, and the donors were mostly white British, with more females than males. An increase in Spike-specific TCR breadth and depth was observed after two AZD1222 doses. Variant regions that are unmutated are reportedly the target of nearly half of spike-specific TCRs.

The starting material was peripheral blood, obtained on day 0 of AZD1222 vaccination. The chain combines TRBV18 with TRBJ1-2; TRBD1 matches 7 bases. This clonotype was obtained from an adult in good health. CDR3 in DNA: TGTGCCAGCTCACCCCCCGGACAGGACGGGTACTATGGCTACACCTTC. Its translation: CASSPPGQDGYYGYTF.